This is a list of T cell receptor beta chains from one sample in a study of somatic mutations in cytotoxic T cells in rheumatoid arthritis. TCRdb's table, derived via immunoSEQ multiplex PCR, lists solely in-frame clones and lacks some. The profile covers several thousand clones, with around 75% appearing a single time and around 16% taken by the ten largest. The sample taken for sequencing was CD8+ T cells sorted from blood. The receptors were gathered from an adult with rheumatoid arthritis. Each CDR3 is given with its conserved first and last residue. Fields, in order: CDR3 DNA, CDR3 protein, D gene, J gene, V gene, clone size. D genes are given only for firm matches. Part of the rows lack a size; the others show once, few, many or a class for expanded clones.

CDR3 DNA: TGCAGCGTCCCAGGGGGCCCCTACGAGCAGTACTTC
CDR3 protein: CSVPGGPYEQYF
D gene: TRBD1
J gene: TRBJ2-7
V gene: TRBV29-1
clone size: medium-sized

CDR3 DNA: TGTGCCAGCAGCGCTGGGACAGGAAAAGCCTACAATGAGCAGTTCTTC
CDR3 protein: CASSAGTGKAYNEQFF
D gene: TRBD1
J gene: TRBJ2-1
V gene: TRBV5-6
clone size: -

CDR3 DNA: TGTGCCAGCAGCTTAGACGACGACAGGGTCGGCTACTATGGCTACACCTTC
CDR3 protein: CASSLDDDRVGYYGYTF
D gene: TRBD1
J gene: TRBJ1-2
V gene: TRBV11-1
clone size: -

CDR3 DNA: TGTGCCACTGCTCCGGGACAGGGTACTGAAGCCCCTCATACGCAGTATTTT
CDR3 protein: CATAPGQGTEAPHTQYF
D gene: TRBD1
J gene: TRBJ2-3
V gene: TRBV10-3
clone size: -

CDR3 DNA: TGTGCCAGCAAGGAAGGCGGCTATGGCTACACCTTC
CDR3 protein: CASKEGGYGYTF
D gene: -
J gene: TRBJ1-2
V gene: TRBV25-1
clone size: -

CDR3 DNA: TGTGCCAGCAGCCGACAGGGGTCCTACAATGAGCAGTTCTTC
CDR3 protein: CASSRQGSYNEQFF
D gene: TRBD1
J gene: TRBJ2-1
V gene: TRBV6-5
clone size: -

CDR3 DNA: TGTGCCAGCTTCCGACCTCCTAGCACAGATACGCAGTATTTT
CDR3 protein: CASFRPPSTDTQYF
D gene: -
J gene: TRBJ2-3
V gene: TRBV2
clone size: -

CDR3 DNA: TGCAGCGCCAGGGGGACCAAAAACATTCAGTACTTC
CDR3 protein: CSARGTKNIQYF
D gene: TRBD1
J gene: TRBJ2-4
V gene: TRBV29-1
clone size: -

CDR3 DNA: TGTGCCACCAGCAGAGAACCTAGCGGGGCTGGTGAGCAGTTCTTC
CDR3 protein: CATSREPSGAGEQFF
D gene: TRBD2
J gene: TRBJ2-1
V gene: TRBV15
clone size: -

CDR3 DNA: TGCAGCGTTGAAGATACGGGACAGGAGTACAATGAGCAGTTCTTC
CDR3 protein: CSVEDTGQEYNEQFF
D gene: TRBD1
J gene: TRBJ2-1
V gene: TRBV29-1
clone size: -

CDR3 DNA: TGTGCCAGCAGCTGGCAAGGACTAGCGGGGGCCCAAGAGACCCAGTACTTC
CDR3 protein: CASSWQGLAGAQETQYF
D gene: TRBD2
J gene: TRBJ2-5
V gene: TRBV5-5
clone size: once

CDR3 DNA: TGCGCCAGCAGCCAAGAGGAGGGGGTACTTATCTATGGCTACACCTTC
CDR3 protein: CASSQEEGVLIYGYTF
D gene: -
J gene: TRBJ1-2
V gene: TRBV4-1
clone size: -

CDR3 DNA: TGTGCCAGCAGCTTTAGCGGGGGGGCTGGCAATGAGCAGTTCTTC
CDR3 protein: CASSFSGGAGNEQFF
D gene: TRBD2
J gene: TRBJ2-1
V gene: TRBV7-9
clone size: -

CDR3 DNA: TGCAGCGTTGAAAGCGACTCTGGGGCCAACGTCCTGACTTTC
CDR3 protein: CSVESDSGANVLTF
D gene: -
J gene: TRBJ2-6
V gene: TRBV29-1
clone size: -

CDR3 DNA: TGTGCCAGCAGTATCCGAGGGACAGGGATTGTAGCCAAAAACATTCAGTACTTC
CDR3 protein: CASSIRGTGIVAKNIQYF
D gene: TRBD1
J gene: TRBJ2-4
V gene: TRBV27
clone size: -

CDR3 DNA: TGTGCCAGCAGTGGGGCAGTGAACACTGAAGCTTTCTTT
CDR3 protein: CASSGAVNTEAFF
D gene: -
J gene: TRBJ1-1
V gene: TRBV9
clone size: -

CDR3 DNA: TGTGCCAGCAGTTTTGGGGGGGCAGGGGATACGCAGTATTTT
CDR3 protein: CASSFGGAGDTQYF
D gene: -
J gene: TRBJ2-3
V gene: TRBV13
clone size: -

CDR3 DNA: TGTGCCAGCATTTTCAGGACACCAAACTACGAGCAGTACTTC
CDR3 protein: CASIFRTPNYEQYF
D gene: -
J gene: TRBJ2-7
V gene: TRBV27
clone size: once

CDR3 DNA: TGTGCCAGCAGTCCTAGCGGGGAGTACAATGAGCAGTTCTTC
CDR3 protein: CASSPSGEYNEQFF
D gene: TRBD2
J gene: TRBJ2-1
V gene: TRBV6-5
clone size: -

CDR3 DNA: TGTGCCAGCAGCTTACGACTAGCGGGGGGAGGCGAGCAGTACTTC
CDR3 protein: CASSLRLAGGGEQYF
D gene: TRBD2
J gene: TRBJ2-7
V gene: TRBV7-9
clone size: -

CDR3 DNA: TGCGCCAGCAGCTTGGTTGGAGAGACCCAGTACTTC
CDR3 protein: CASSLVGETQYF
D gene: -
J gene: TRBJ2-5
V gene: TRBV5-1
clone size: -

CDR3 DNA: TGCGCCAGCAGCTTGGATGGGGCTCACACCGGGGAGCTGTTTTTT
CDR3 protein: CASSLDGAHTGELFF
D gene: -
J gene: TRBJ2-2
V gene: TRBV5-1
clone size: -

CDR3 DNA: TGTGCCAGCAGCACAGCCGGGGGCAATGAGCAGTTCTTC
CDR3 protein: CASSTAGGNEQFF
D gene: -
J gene: TRBJ2-1
V gene: TRBV7-2
clone size: few

CDR3 DNA: TGCAGCGCCCCCGTGGACGGCACCGGGGAGCTGTTTTTT
CDR3 protein: CSAPVDGTGELFF
D gene: -
J gene: TRBJ2-2
V gene: TRBV29-1
clone size: once

CDR3 DNA: TGCGCCAGCAGCCCAGGCCACCACGAGCAGTACTTC
CDR3 protein: CASSPGHHEQYF
D gene: -
J gene: TRBJ2-7
V gene: TRBV5-1
clone size: once

CDR3 DNA: TGTGCCAGCAGCTTGGAGATAGATACGCAGTATTTT
CDR3 protein: CASSLEIDTQYF
D gene: -
J gene: TRBJ2-3
V gene: TRBV5-6
clone size: -

CDR3 DNA: TGTGCCAGCAGCTTAGTTCTCGCCGGCAGGAGTGAAGCTTTCTTT
CDR3 protein: CASSLVLAGRSEAFF
D gene: -
J gene: TRBJ1-1
V gene: TRBV7-2
clone size: -